This TCR beta chain appears in the sequencing data of a study of tumor-infiltrating lymphocytes in primary liver carcinoma. CDR3 length: 18 amino acids. The J segment lost 3 bases and the V segment lost 0 bases, leaving 7 bases of the junction unmatched. From germline, CDR1 is MNHEY and CDR2 SVGEGT. This clonotype has a handful of counts. With a much larger clone just one base away, this may be a read error. From about 20-30 mg of unsorted bulk tissue, DNA and RNA were co-extracted together. The investigators made TCR beta cDNA from 400 to 550 ng total RNA, using a constant-region primer. Libraries covering TCR beta were generated through three nested multiplex PCR rounds (using a slightly modified ARM-PCR). In the first two PCR rounds, TRBV1-TRBV30 forward primers were paired with a C-beta reverse primer, and each round lasted approximately 9 cycles. One entry per CDR3 protein results from TCRdb running MiXCR on the multiplex PCR reads. The data hold more than 70,000 distinct CDR3 sequences, with roughly two thirds observed a single time.

Sequences were obtained from tumor-adjacent normal liver tissue. The receptor comes from a middle-aged man with primary liver carcinoma and hepatitis B virus infection. This rearrangement joins TRBV6-2 or TRBV6-3 to TRBJ2-7, with 14 bases lining up with TRBD2. The CDR3 DNA sequence: TGTGCCAGCAGTTACTCGCTGACTAGCGGGAGGGATATCTACGAGCAGTACTTC. Protein sequence: CASSYSLTSGRDIYEQYF.